The TCR beta chain under discussion was sequenced for a study of CD4 T cells in relation to SARS-CoV-2 and coronaviruses. Looking at the study overall: ViraFEST: roughly ten-day antigen culture of PBMCs, then TCR beta CDR3 sequencing.

Assay: immunoSEQ multiplex PCR; the TCRdb copy retains only in-frame clones and omits some. This sample has some 32,000 clones, with about four fifths found just once. In the case of this clone: Its antigen is unknown.

The CDR3 runs to 16 residues. Trimming at V came to 1 base and at J to 6 bases, leaving 3 bases not matched to a gene. Germline CDR1 is LGHDT and CDR2 is YNNKEL (reference sequence). The sample comprised memory CD4+ T cells from PBMCs, cultured in vitro. This sequence originates from an adult with COVID-19. This sequence joins TRBV3-1 (or the pseudogene TRBV3-2) and TRBJ2-2, with 12 bases aligning to TRBD2. The CDR3 DNA follows: TGTGCCAGCAGCCAAGGACTAGCGGGAGTCGCCGGGGAGCTGTTTTTT. This encodes CASSQGLAGVAGELFF.